The sequence of this TCR beta chain was determined in a study of blood T cell repertoires in COVID-19. The wider study: Acute and convalescent COVID-19 specimens originated in the United States, Italy and Spain. Sources were T cells, B-cell-depleted T cells, or PBMCs; the material itself was cDNA or gDNA.

The authors' processing: Amplification from reference gene primers served as the basis for estimated nucleated cell counts. Using immunoSEQ multiplex PCR, the repertoire was profiled, and TCRdb retains in-frame clones only, with some absent. V and J calls and clone size are given by that table; D and trimming were obtained from the DNA. Counted here are 200,000 to 300,000 clones, approximately 80% occurring once; the ten biggest clones make up 5% to 7%. V shed 5 bases and J 4 bases; nucleotides not matched to a gene: 4. The CDR3 contains 13 residues. CDR1 is SGHNT, CDR2 YENEEA, per germline. The sequence was collected from a woman between 55 and 75 years old with active or convalescent COVID-19. Material for sequencing was peripheral blood. The chain has TRBV11-3 and TRBJ2-7; 8 positions match TRBD1. The CDR3 spells CASSLGQVYEQYF. CDR3 DNA: TGTGCCAGCAGCCTGGGACAGGTTTACGAGCAGTACTTC.